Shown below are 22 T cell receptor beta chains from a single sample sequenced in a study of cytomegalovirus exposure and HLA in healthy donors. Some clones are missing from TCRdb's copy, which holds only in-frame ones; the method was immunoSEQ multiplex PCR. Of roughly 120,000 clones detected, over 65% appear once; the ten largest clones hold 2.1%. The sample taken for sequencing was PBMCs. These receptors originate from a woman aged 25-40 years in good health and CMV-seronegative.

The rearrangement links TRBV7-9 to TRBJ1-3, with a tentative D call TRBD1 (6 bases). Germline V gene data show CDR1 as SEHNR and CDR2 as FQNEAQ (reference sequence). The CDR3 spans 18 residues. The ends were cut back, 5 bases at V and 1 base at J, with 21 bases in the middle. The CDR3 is CASSPTIWTVQSGNTIYF. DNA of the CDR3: TGTGCCAGCAGCCCAACTATCTGGACAGTTCAATCTGGAAACACCATATATTTT.

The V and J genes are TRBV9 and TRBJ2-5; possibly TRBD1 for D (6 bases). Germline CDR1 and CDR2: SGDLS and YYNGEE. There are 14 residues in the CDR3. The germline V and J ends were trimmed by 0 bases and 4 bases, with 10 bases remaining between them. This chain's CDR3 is CASSVAGRGETQYF. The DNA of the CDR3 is TGTGCCAGCAGCGTAGCGGGCAGGGGAGAGACCCAGTACTTC.

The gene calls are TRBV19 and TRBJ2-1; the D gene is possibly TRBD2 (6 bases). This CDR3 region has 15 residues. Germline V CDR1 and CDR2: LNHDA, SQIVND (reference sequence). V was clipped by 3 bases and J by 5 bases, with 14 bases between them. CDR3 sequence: CASSIRQEGNNEQFF. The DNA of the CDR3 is TGTGCCAGTAGTATCCGGCAGGAGGGTAACAATGAGCAGTTCTTC.

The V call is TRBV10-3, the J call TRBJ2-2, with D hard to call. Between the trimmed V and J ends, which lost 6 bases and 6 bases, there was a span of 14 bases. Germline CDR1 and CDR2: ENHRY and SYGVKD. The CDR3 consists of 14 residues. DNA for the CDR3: TGTGCCATCAGCGACCTCCCAGCGTCCGGGGAGCTGTTTTTT. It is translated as CAISDLPASGELFF.

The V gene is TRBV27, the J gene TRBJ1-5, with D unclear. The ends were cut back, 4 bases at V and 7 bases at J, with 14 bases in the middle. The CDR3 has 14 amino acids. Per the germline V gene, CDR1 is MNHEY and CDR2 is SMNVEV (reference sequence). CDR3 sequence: CASSSYGVEQPQHF. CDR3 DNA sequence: TGTGCCAGCAGTTCCTACGGGGTGGAGCAGCCCCAGCATTTT.

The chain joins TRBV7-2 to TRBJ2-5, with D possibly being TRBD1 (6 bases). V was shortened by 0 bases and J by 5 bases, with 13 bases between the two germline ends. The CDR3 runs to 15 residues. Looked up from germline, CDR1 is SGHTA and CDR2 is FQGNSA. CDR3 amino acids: CASSLALTGGETQYF. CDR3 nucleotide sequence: TGTGCCAGCAGCTTAGCCCTGACAGGTGGGGAGACCCAGTACTTC. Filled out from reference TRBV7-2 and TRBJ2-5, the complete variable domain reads GAGVSQSPSNKVTEKGKDVELRCDPISGHTALYWYRQSLGQGLEFLIYFQGNSAPDKSGLPSDRFSAERTGGSVSTLTIQRTQQEDSAVYLCASSLALTGGETQYFGPGTRLLVL.

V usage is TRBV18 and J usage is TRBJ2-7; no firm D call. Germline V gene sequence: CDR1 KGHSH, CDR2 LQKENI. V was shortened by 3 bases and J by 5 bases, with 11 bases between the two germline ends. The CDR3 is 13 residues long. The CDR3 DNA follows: TGTGCCAGCTCACCGCAGTTGGAGAACGAGCAGTACTTC. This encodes CASSPQLENEQYF.

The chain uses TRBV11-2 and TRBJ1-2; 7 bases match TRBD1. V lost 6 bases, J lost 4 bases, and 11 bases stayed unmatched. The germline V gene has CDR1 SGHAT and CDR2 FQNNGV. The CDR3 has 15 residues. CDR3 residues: CASRQTGMGSYGYTF. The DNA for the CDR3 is TGTGCCAGCAGGCAGACAGGGATGGGGTCCTATGGCTACACCTTC.

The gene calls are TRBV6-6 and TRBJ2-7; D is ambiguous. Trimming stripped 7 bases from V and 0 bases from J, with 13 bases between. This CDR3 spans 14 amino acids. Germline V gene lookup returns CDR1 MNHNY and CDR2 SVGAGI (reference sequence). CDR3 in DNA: TGTGCCAGCAACCAAGTAGCCCGCTCCTACGAGCAGTACTTC. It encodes CASNQVARSYEQYF.

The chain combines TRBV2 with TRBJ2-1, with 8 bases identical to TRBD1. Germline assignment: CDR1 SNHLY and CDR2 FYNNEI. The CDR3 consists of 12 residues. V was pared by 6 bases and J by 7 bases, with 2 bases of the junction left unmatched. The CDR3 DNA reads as TGTGCCAGCAGGCGACAGGGGAATGAGCAGTTCTTC. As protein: CASRRQGNEQFF. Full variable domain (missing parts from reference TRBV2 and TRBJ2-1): EPEVTQTPSHQVTQMGQEVILRCVPISNHLYFYWYRQILGQKVEFLVSFYNNEISEKSEIFDDQFSVERPDGSNFTLKIRSTKLEDSAMYFCASRRQGNEQFFGPGTRLTVL.

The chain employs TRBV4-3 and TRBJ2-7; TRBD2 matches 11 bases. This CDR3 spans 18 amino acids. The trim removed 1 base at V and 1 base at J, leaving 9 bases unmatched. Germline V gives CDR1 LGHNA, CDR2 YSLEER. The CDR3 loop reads CASSQARASGGRSYEQYF. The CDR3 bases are TGCGCCAGCAGCCAAGCAAGGGCTAGCGGGGGGCGGTCCTACGAGCAGTACTTC.

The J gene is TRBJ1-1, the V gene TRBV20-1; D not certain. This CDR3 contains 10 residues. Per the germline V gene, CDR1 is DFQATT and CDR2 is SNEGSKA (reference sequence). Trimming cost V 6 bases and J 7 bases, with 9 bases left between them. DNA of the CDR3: TGCAGTGCCCTTGGACTTGAAGCTTTCTTT. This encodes CSALGLEAFF.

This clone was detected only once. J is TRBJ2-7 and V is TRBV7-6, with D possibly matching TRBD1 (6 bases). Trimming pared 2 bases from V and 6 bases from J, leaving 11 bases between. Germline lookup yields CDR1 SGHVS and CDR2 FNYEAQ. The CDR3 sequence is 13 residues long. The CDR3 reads CASSLRGNGEQYF. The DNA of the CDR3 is TGTGCCAGCAGCTTAAGGGGGAACGGCGAGCAGTACTTC.

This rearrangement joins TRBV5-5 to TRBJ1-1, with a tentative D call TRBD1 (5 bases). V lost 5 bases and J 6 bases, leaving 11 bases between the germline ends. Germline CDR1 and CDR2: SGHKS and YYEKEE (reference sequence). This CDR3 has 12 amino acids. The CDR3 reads CASRRDRAEAFF. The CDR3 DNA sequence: TGTGCCAGCAGAAGAGACAGAGCTGAAGCTTTCTTT.

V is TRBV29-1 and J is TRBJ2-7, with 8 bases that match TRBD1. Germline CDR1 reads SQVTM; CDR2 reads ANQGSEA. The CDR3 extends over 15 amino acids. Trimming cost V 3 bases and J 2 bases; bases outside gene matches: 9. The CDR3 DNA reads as TGCAGCGTTGAGGACCAGGGGGCAGAAGCCTACGAGCAGTACTTC. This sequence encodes CSVEDQGAEAYEQYF.

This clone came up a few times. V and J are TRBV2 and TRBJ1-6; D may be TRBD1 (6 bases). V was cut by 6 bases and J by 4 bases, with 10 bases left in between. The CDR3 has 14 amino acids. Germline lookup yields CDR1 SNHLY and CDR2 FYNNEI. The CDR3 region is CASRPTGYNSPLHF. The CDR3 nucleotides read TGTGCCAGCAGGCCTACAGGGTATAATTCACCCCTCCACTTT.

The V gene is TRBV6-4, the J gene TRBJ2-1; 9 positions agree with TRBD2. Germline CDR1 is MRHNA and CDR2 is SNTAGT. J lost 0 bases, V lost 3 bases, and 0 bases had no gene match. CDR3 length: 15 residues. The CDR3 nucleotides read TGTGCCAGCAGTGAACTAGCGGGCTCCTACAATGAGCAGTTCTTC. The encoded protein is CASSELAGSYNEQFF.

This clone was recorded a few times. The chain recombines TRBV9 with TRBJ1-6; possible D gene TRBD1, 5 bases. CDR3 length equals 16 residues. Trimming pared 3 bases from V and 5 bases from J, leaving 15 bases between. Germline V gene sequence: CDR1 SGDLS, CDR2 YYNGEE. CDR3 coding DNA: TGTGCCAGCAGCGCCGGGAGAGGGGCAGATAATTCACCCCTCCACTTT. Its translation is CASSAGRGADNSPLHF.

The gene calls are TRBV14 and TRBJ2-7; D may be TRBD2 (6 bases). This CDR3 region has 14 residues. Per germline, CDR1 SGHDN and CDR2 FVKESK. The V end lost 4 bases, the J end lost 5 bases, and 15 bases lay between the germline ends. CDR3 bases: TGTGCCAGCAGCCCCCTGGGGGGTCGGCACGAGCAGTACTTC. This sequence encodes CASSPLGGRHEQYF.

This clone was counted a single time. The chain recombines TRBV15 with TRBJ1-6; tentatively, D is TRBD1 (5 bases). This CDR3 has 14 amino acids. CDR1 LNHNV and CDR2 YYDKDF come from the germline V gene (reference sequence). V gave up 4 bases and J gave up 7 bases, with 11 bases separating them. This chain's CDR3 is CATSTLTDNSPLHF. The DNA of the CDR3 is TGTGCCACCAGCACCCTGACAGACAATTCACCCCTCCACTTT.

Written as DNA, the CDR3 is TGTGCCATCAGTGAGTCGATGCCTAGCGGGGGCCTCACCGGGGAGCTGTTTTTT. Protein: CAISESMPSGGLTGELFF. This chain links TRBV10-3 with TRBJ2-2; 10 bases are shared with TRBD2. The V and J ends lost 0 bases and 4 bases, in that order; junction bases with no gene match: 8. In germline, CDR1 is ENHRY, CDR2 SYGVKD. The CDR3 has 18 amino acids.

The CDR3 sequence: CASSSGQGARDTQYF. CDR3 DNA sequence: TGTGCCAGCAGCTCGGGACAGGGGGCGAGAGATACGCAGTATTTT. The V and J genes are TRBV2 and TRBJ2-3; 12 bases agree with TRBD1. In germline, CDR1 is SNHLY, CDR2 FYNNEI. CDR3 length: 15 residues. J gave up 5 bases and V 6 bases, and 6 bases lay outside the gene matches.